The 17 T cell receptor beta chains below come from one sample, sequenced in a study of regulatory T cells in long-lasting Graves disease. Time point given: persistent/refractory GD, antithyroid drugs over 5 years with positive TRAb. PBMCs were the source of the RNA used for TCR sequencing. Libraries of TCR beta came from iRepertoire HTBI primers plus Arm-PCR of CDR3 regions. TCRdb analysed the multiplex PCR reads with MiXCR anew, one entry per CDR3 protein. The profile shows roughly 700,000 distinct CDR3 sequences, around 30% of them singletons. Sequencing used peripheral blood mononuclear cells (PBMCs), obtained when the disease was refractory, from a patient treated with antithyroid drugs. The receptors originated from a female donor with Graves disease.

V is TRBV5-4 and J is TRBJ1-6, with 8 positions matching TRBD1. Germline V CDR1 and CDR2: SGHNT, YYREEE (reference sequence). CDR3 length: 15 residues. Losses at the gene ends were 0 bases for V and 10 bases for J; bases not matched to a gene: 6. The CDR3 region has the DNA TGTGCCAGCAGCTTGGAGACAGGGGTGGGCTCACCCCTCCACTTT. Protein product: CASSLETGVGSPLHF. The variable domain in full, completed from reference TRBV5-4 and TRBJ1-6, reads ETGVTQSPTHLIKTRGQQVTLRCSSQSGHNTVSWYQQALGQGPQFIFQYYREEENGRGNFPPRFSGLQFPNYSSELNVNALELDDSALYLCASSLETGVGSPLHFGNGTRLTVT.

In its sample, this clonotype was seen many times. V and J are TRBV28 and TRBJ1-2; TRBD1 might be the D (6 bases). CDR3 length equals 13 residues. V shed 6 bases and J shed 7 bases, with 15 bases lying between them. Germline CDR1 and CDR2: MDHEN and SYDVKM. Written as DNA, the CDR3 is TGTGCCAGCAGCGCTAGGGGGGCGGGTGGCTACACCTTC. As protein: CASSARGAGGYTF.

V gene TRBV3-1 combines with J gene TRBJ2-7, with 8 bases aligning to TRBD1. J was trimmed by 2 bases and V by 4 bases; bases with no gene match: 7. This CDR3 has 15 amino acids. Germline values: CDR1 LGHDT, CDR2 YNNKEL (reference sequence). This CDR3 reads CASSPSTGVPYEQYF. The CDR3 region has the DNA TGTGCCAGCAGCCCGTCGACAGGGGTACCCTACGAGCAGTACTTC.

The V gene is TRBV6-1, the J gene TRBJ1-2; D remains unclear. The V and J ends lost 7 bases and 4 bases respectively, with 7 bases between them. The CDR3 has 11 amino acids. Germline CDR1 is MNHNS and CDR2 is SASEGT. The CDR3 here is CASKSSYGYTF. CDR3 nucleotide sequence: TGTGCCAGCAAATCAAGCTATGGCTACACCTTC.

This clonotype came up many times. The chain joins TRBV6-1 to TRBJ1-1; maybe TRBD1 (5 bases). V was trimmed by 6 bases and J by 0 bases, leaving 14 bases between them. This CDR3 spans 15 amino acids. Per germline, CDR1 MNHNS and CDR2 SASEGT. CDR3 nucleotides: TGTGCCAGCAGCCCCCGGACGGACATGAACACTGAAGCTTTCTTT. This encodes CASSPRTDMNTEAFF.

V and J are TRBV6-5 and TRBJ1-2; perhaps TRBD1 as D (5 bases). Trimming pared 0 bases from V and 6 bases from J, leaving 11 bases between. The CDR3 length is 14 residues. Looked up from germline, CDR1 is MNHEY and CDR2 is SVGAGI. The CDR3 is CASSYSSRADGYTF. Here the CDR3 DNA reads TGTGCCAGCAGTTACTCGTCCAGGGCGGATGGCTACACCTTC.

This clonotype was counted a few times. The J gene is TRBJ2-7, the V gene TRBV16, with D possibly being TRBD1 (5 bases). Germline V gene lookup returns CDR1 KGHSY and CDR2 FQNENV. This CDR3 is 16 amino acids long. V dropped 0 bases and J dropped 6 bases, with 18 bases sitting between them. The CDR3 region is CASSQSKWQGSGEQYF. CDR3 nucleotide sequence: TGTGCCAGCAGCCAATCGAAGTGGCAGGGCTCTGGCGAGCAGTACTTC.

This clonotype has a handful of counts. The gene calls are TRBV20-1 and TRBJ1-4; D is possibly TRBD1 (6 bases). Germline assignment: CDR1 DFQATT and CDR2 SNEGSKA (reference sequence). CDR3 length: 14 amino acids. Trimming left V 5 bases short and J 5 bases short, with 15 bases between. The CDR3 sequence: CSALDSKTNEKLFF. CDR3 nucleotides: TGCAGTGCTTTGGACAGTAAGACCAATGAAAAACTGTTTTTT.

V usage is TRBV20-1 and J usage is TRBJ2-7; D is tentatively TRBD1 or TRBD2 (5 bases each). The CDR3 is 16 amino acids. V was clipped by 3 bases and J by 0 bases, with 18 bases between them. Germline CDR1 reads DFQATT; CDR2 reads SNEGSKA (reference sequence). The DNA for the CDR3 is TGCAGTGCTAGCCGACTCTCAGGGACGAGCTCCTACGAGCAGTACTTC. This sequence encodes CSASRLSGTSSYEQYF.

Of note for this clonotype: Being one base from a much bigger clone, this may be a read error. The rearrangement links TRBV6-2 or TRBV6-3 to TRBJ1-1; maybe TRBD1 (6 bases). This CDR3 comprises 15 residues. In germline, CDR1 is MNHEY, CDR2 SVGEGT. The CDR3 bases are TGTGCCAGCACCGAACCACAGGGTGGAGCCACTGAAGCTCTCTTT. It codes for CASTEPQGGATEALF.

This clonotype came up many times. The rearrangement uses TRBV6-1 and TRBJ1-2; TRBD1 aligns across 7 bases. The CDR3 has 18 residues. V lost 1 base and J lost 5; bases outside the gene matches: 16. Germline lookup yields CDR1 MNHNS and CDR2 SASEGT. The CDR3, as DNA: TGTGCCAGCAGTGAAGGGACAGGCCCCTTGTTAGAGGGGTATGGCTACACCTTC. This translates into CASSEGTGPLLEGYGYTF.

The chain couples TRBV24-1 to TRBJ1-1; TRBD1 matches 8 bases. The CDR3 loop spans 13 amino acids. Losses at the gene ends were 4 bases for V and 7 bases for J; bases not matched to a gene: 4. The germline gives CDR1 KGHDR, CDR2 SFDVKD. The CDR3 sequence is CATSDPGQGEAFF. As DNA, the CDR3 is TGTGCCACCAGTGACCCCGGACAGGGTGAAGCTTTCTTT.

This sequence joins TRBV29-1 and TRBJ1-2; D call uncertain. V shed 0 bases and J shed 2 bases, with 10 bases lying between them. The CDR3 runs to 14 residues. The germline gives CDR1 SQVTM, CDR2 ANQGSEA. In DNA, the CDR3 is TGCAGCGTTGAAGATCCAGCATCGAACTATGGCTACACCTTC. Translation: CSVEDPASNYGYTF.

This clonotype has just a few counts. The chain couples TRBV28 to TRBJ1-5, with TRBD1 matching 9 bases. The V gene's germline CDR1 is MDHEN and CDR2 SYDVKM. This CDR3 has 15 residues. J gave up 1 base and V 6 bases, and 4 bases lay outside the gene matches. CDR3 region: CASRKDRGSNQPQHF. The DNA for the CDR3 is TGTGCCAGCAGGAAGGACAGGGGAAGCAATCAGCCCCAGCATTTT.

This clonotype was observed a few times. A clone one base away is much larger, so this may be a read error. The V gene is TRBV7-7, the J gene TRBJ1-1, with D maybe TRBD1 (5 bases). There are 13 residues in the CDR3. V was shortened by 6 bases and J by 3 bases, with 11 bases between the two germline ends. The germline CDR1 and CDR2 sequences are SSHAT and FNYEAQ (reference sequence). DNA for the CDR3: TGTGCCAGCAGTTCTACCAGGGACACTGAAGCTTTCTTT. Translating it yields CASSSTRDTEAFF.

V is TRBV12-3 or TRBV12-4 and J is TRBJ1-4; TRBD1 matches at 11 bases. The V segment lost 5 bases and the J segment 3 bases; nucleotides outside the gene matches: 8. The CDR3 is 17 amino acids. The CDR3 DNA reads as TGTGCCAGCAGTCCCGGGACAGGGGGTGCCTCTAATGAAAAACTGTTTTTT. Translation gives CASSPGTGGASNEKLFF.

This CDR3 reads CASSQRTFFGEKLFF. The CDR3, as DNA: TGTGCCAGCAGCCAAAGGACGTTTTTCGGGGAAAAACTGTTTTTT. This chain uses TRBV14 with TRBJ1-4; D uncertain. The CDR3 covers 15 residues. The V end was cut by 2 bases, the J end by 8 bases, with 15 bases between. CDR1 is SGHDN and CDR2 is FVKESK in the germline V gene.